The rows below give T cell receptor beta chains drawn from one sample of a study of spatial heterogeneity in lung cancer. From the 5' RACE reads, TCRdb called clonotypes with MiXCR, one entry per CDR3 protein. The table includes about 26,000 distinct CDR3 sequences, 9.5% to 15% detected once. The sample consisted of PBMCs, taken at surgery. The origin of the receptors is a female donor with early-stage non-small cell lung cancer. Each CDR3 is given with its conserved first and last residue. D genes are given only for firm matches. Clone size appears in some rows only: once, few, many, or a class for an expanded clone.

abundance: many; v_gene: TRBV19; d_gene: TRBD1; j_gene: TRBJ1-2; CDR3nt: TGTGCCAGTAGTATATATGGGACAGGGGGCTACGGCTACACCTTC; CDR3aa: CASSIYGTGGYGYTF
abundance: many; v_gene: TRBV5-1; d_gene: -; j_gene: TRBJ2-2; CDR3nt: TGCGCCAGCAGCAATCAGGTCCTGACTAGTGGCACCGGGGAGCTGTTTTTT; CDR3aa: CASSNQVLTSGTGELFF
abundance: many; v_gene: TRBV27; d_gene: -; j_gene: TRBJ1-1; CDR3nt: TGTGCCAGCAGTCTAGGTGGACAGTCGAACACTGAAGCTTTCTTT; CDR3aa: CASSLGGQSNTEAFF
abundance: many; v_gene: TRBV5-1; d_gene: -; j_gene: TRBJ1-4; CDR3nt: TGCGCCAGCAGCTTTCAGGGAACTAATGAAAAACTGTTTTTT; CDR3aa: CASSFQGTNEKLFF
abundance: many; v_gene: TRBV27; d_gene: -; j_gene: TRBJ1-5; CDR3nt: TGTGCCAGCAGTTCCTCCGGCGTAATTAGCAATCAGCCCCAGCATTTT; CDR3aa: CASSSSGVISNQPQHF
abundance: many; v_gene: TRBV7-9; d_gene: -; j_gene: TRBJ1-3; CDR3nt: TGTGCCAGCAGCCACCCCTGGGGGCGACAGGCCAGCTCTGGAAACACCATATATTTT; CDR3aa: CASSHPWGRQASSGNTIYF
abundance: few; v_gene: TRBV5-4; d_gene: TRBD1; j_gene: TRBJ2-7; CDR3nt: TGTGCCAGCAGGTCCGGGACAGGTCCCTACGAGCAGTACTTC; CDR3aa: CASRSGTGPYEQYF
abundance: -; v_gene: TRBV28; d_gene: -; j_gene: TRBJ2-5; CDR3nt: TGTGTCAGCAGGTCCGAGACCCAGTACTTC; CDR3aa: CVSRSETQYF
abundance: many; v_gene: TRBV20-1; d_gene: TRBD1; j_gene: TRBJ2-5; CDR3nt: TGCAGTGCCACAACAGGGGGTGATCCCCAAGAGACCCAGTACTTC; CDR3aa: CSATTGGDPQETQYF
abundance: many; v_gene: TRBV3-1; d_gene: -; j_gene: TRBJ2-5; CDR3nt: TGTGCCAGCAGCCAAGACATGGGCAGCCAAGAGACCCAGTACTTC; CDR3aa: CASSQDMGSQETQYF
abundance: few; v_gene: TRBV7-3; d_gene: -; j_gene: TRBJ2-5; CDR3nt: TGTGCCAGCAGCCCCGGTGCGGGAGAGACCCAGTACTTC; CDR3aa: CASSPGAGETQYF
abundance: -; v_gene: TRBV4-1; d_gene: -; j_gene: TRBJ2-2; CDR3nt: TGCGCCAGCAGCCAAACAACAGAGGGTATTAACACCGGGGAGCTGTTTTTT; CDR3aa: CASSQTTEGINTGELFF
abundance: many; v_gene: TRBV7-3; d_gene: -; j_gene: TRBJ2-2; CDR3nt: TGTGCCAGCAGCTCAGGGGTCGGGAGGACCGGGGAGCTGTTTTTT; CDR3aa: CASSSGVGRTGELFF
abundance: many; v_gene: TRBV29-1; d_gene: -; j_gene: TRBJ1-2; CDR3nt: TGCAGCGTTGATACCTGGGACGACTTAGCCTATGGCTACACCTTC; CDR3aa: CSVDTWDDLAYGYTF
abundance: many; v_gene: TRBV7-3; d_gene: -; j_gene: TRBJ2-3; CDR3nt: TGTGCCAGCAGTCCTCAAACAGGGCGCACGCAGTATTTT; CDR3aa: CASSPQTGRTQYF
abundance: few; v_gene: TRBV29-1; d_gene: -; j_gene: TRBJ1-1; CDR3nt: TGCAGCGCGAGTGAGGGAGCCACTGAAGCTTTCTTT; CDR3aa: CSASEGATEAFF
abundance: -; v_gene: TRBV5-1; d_gene: TRBD1; j_gene: TRBJ2-5; CDR3nt: TGCGCCAGCAGCTTGGGCGACAGGGGCTGGGAGACCCAGTACTTC; CDR3aa: CASSLGDRGWETQYF
abundance: many; v_gene: TRBV19; d_gene: TRBD2; j_gene: TRBJ2-1; CDR3nt: TGTGCCAGTAGTTGGGGGACTAGCGGGTATGAGCAGTTCTTC; CDR3aa: CASSWGTSGYEQFF
abundance: many; v_gene: TRBV5-6; d_gene: -; j_gene: TRBJ2-3; CDR3nt: TGTGCCAGCAGCTGGACCACTAGTTCAGATACGCAGTATTTT; CDR3aa: CASSWTTSSDTQYF
abundance: many; v_gene: TRBV20-1; d_gene: -; j_gene: TRBJ2-3; CDR3nt: TGCAGTGCTAGCGGGGGAAGCACAGATACGCAGTATTTT; CDR3aa: CSASGGSTDTQYF
abundance: many; v_gene: TRBV28; d_gene: -; j_gene: TRBJ2-6; CDR3nt: TGTGCCAGCAGTTACCCCGGACGAGCCTCTGGGGCCAACGTCCTGACTTTC; CDR3aa: CASSYPGRASGANVLTF
abundance: many; v_gene: TRBV19; d_gene: -; j_gene: TRBJ2-3; CDR3nt: TGTGCCAGTAGTATAGTCTCCTCCGATACGCAGTATTTT; CDR3aa: CASSIVSSDTQYF
abundance: many; v_gene: TRBV27; d_gene: TRBD1; j_gene: TRBJ2-7; CDR3nt: TGTGCCAGCAGCACACCCGGACAGGGGTCGGTTGAGCAGTACTTC; CDR3aa: CASSTPGQGSVEQYF
abundance: many; v_gene: TRBV27; d_gene: TRBD2; j_gene: TRBJ2-5; CDR3nt: TGTGCCACCCGACTAGCGGGAGGGTTGACCCAGTACTTC; CDR3aa: CATRLAGGLTQYF
abundance: many; v_gene: TRBV2; d_gene: -; j_gene: TRBJ2-5; CDR3nt: TGTGCCAGCAGTGAAGAGAGCAGGTCGGAGACCCAGTACTTC; CDR3aa: CASSEESRSETQYF
abundance: many; v_gene: TRBV6-1; d_gene: TRBD1; j_gene: TRBJ1-2; CDR3nt: TGTGCCAGCAGTCCTCCGGGACAGGGGAACTATGGCTACACCTTC; CDR3aa: CASSPPGQGNYGYTF
abundance: many; v_gene: TRBV28; d_gene: -; j_gene: TRBJ2-7; CDR3nt: TGTGCCAGCAGTTTAGGGAGCTCCTACGAGCAGTACTTC; CDR3aa: CASSLGSSYEQYF
abundance: many; v_gene: TRBV4-1; d_gene: TRBD1; j_gene: TRBJ2-7; CDR3nt: TGCGCCAGCAGCCTAGGGACAGGGGAGTACCACGAGCAGTACTTC; CDR3aa: CASSLGTGEYHEQYF
abundance: medium-sized; v_gene: TRBV27; d_gene: -; j_gene: TRBJ2-3; CDR3nt: TGTGCCAGCAGTTCCCTCTGGAGCGGCCAGGGAGATACGCAGTATTTT; CDR3aa: CASSSLWSGQGDTQYF
abundance: few; v_gene: TRBV10-3; d_gene: -; j_gene: TRBJ2-7; CDR3nt: TGTGCCATCAGTGAGTCGATTAGGGACTCCCGACCCCACGAGCAGTACTTC; CDR3aa: CAISESIRDSRPHEQYF
abundance: many; v_gene: TRBV28; d_gene: TRBD2; j_gene: TRBJ2-1; CDR3nt: TGTGCCAGCAGCGTGACCAGCGGGATATCGGATGAGCAGTTCTTC; CDR3aa: CASSVTSGISDEQFF
abundance: many; v_gene: TRBV19; d_gene: TRBD2; j_gene: TRBJ2-7; CDR3nt: TGTGCCAGTGCCCCAGCGGGAGGAGCGGACGAGCAGTACTTC; CDR3aa: CASAPAGGADEQYF
abundance: many; v_gene: TRBV12-3/TRBV12-4; d_gene: TRBD2; j_gene: TRBJ2-3; CDR3nt: TGTGCCAGCAGTTTACTAGCGGCCACAGATACGCAGTATTTT; CDR3aa: CASSLLAATDTQYF
abundance: -; v_gene: TRBV13; d_gene: -; j_gene: TRBJ1-2; CDR3nt: TGTGCCAGCAGCTTGGGCGGGAGGATTTTTGATGGCTACACCTTC; CDR3aa: CASSLGGRIFDGYTF
abundance: many; v_gene: TRBV7-8; d_gene: TRBD1; j_gene: TRBJ1-5; CDR3nt: TGTGCCAGCAGCTTAGGGGGACAGGGGCGTTATAGCAATCAGCCCCAGCATTTT; CDR3aa: CASSLGGQGRYSNQPQHF
abundance: -; v_gene: TRBV11-2; d_gene: -; j_gene: TRBJ2-7; CDR3nt: TGTCCCAGCAGCAGGGATCCCGGAACCTACGAGCAGTACTTC; CDR3aa: CPSSRDPGTYEQYF
abundance: many; v_gene: TRBV18; d_gene: -; j_gene: TRBJ2-5; CDR3nt: TGTGCCAGCTCACCCGACCAGAGAGAGACCCAGTACTTC; CDR3aa: CASSPDQRETQYF
abundance: many; v_gene: TRBV7-6; d_gene: -; j_gene: TRBJ2-1; CDR3nt: TGTGCCAGCAGCCACCTCTTGGCTGGCCAGTTCTTC; CDR3aa: CASSHLLAGQFF
abundance: many; v_gene: TRBV7-9; d_gene: TRBD1; j_gene: TRBJ2-3; CDR3nt: TGTGCCAGCAGCTTAGACCGGGACAGACGGTTCGGAGATACGCAGTATTTT; CDR3aa: CASSLDRDRRFGDTQYF
abundance: many; v_gene: TRBV28; d_gene: TRBD1; j_gene: TRBJ2-7; CDR3nt: TGTGCCAGCCACGAAGACAGGGGATACGAGCAGTACTTC; CDR3aa: CASHEDRGYEQYF
abundance: many; v_gene: TRBV3-1; d_gene: TRBD2; j_gene: TRBJ2-1; CDR3nt: TGTGCCAGCAGCCAAGGGAGAGGGGGCGGGAGGGAAAATGAGCAGTTCTTC; CDR3aa: CASSQGRGGGRENEQFF
abundance: -; v_gene: TRBV6-1; d_gene: -; j_gene: TRBJ1-5; CDR3nt: TGTGCCAGCAGTGAATGGGAAGGGCAGCCCCAGCATTTT; CDR3aa: CASSEWEGQPQHF
abundance: many; v_gene: TRBV6-2/TRBV6-3; d_gene: -; j_gene: TRBJ2-6; CDR3nt: TGTGCCAGCAGTTACTCGAGTTCTGGGGCCAACGTCCTGACTTTC; CDR3aa: CASSYSSSGANVLTF
abundance: many; v_gene: TRBV6-1; d_gene: -; j_gene: TRBJ1-5; CDR3nt: TGTGCCAGCATTCGGGAGTTCTATAGCAATCAGCCCCAGCATTTT; CDR3aa: CASIREFYSNQPQHF
abundance: many; v_gene: TRBV4-2; d_gene: -; j_gene: TRBJ2-3; CDR3nt: TGTGCCAGCAGCCAAGTTTCAGGGACGAGTGCAGATACGCAGTATTTT; CDR3aa: CASSQVSGTSADTQYF
abundance: many; v_gene: TRBV20-1; d_gene: -; j_gene: TRBJ2-3; CDR3nt: TGCAGTGCGCCAGATCACAGGGATACGCAGTATTTT; CDR3aa: CSAPDHRDTQYF
abundance: many; v_gene: TRBV2; d_gene: TRBD1; j_gene: TRBJ2-7; CDR3nt: TGTGCCAGCAGTGGGCCCGGGACAGGCTACGAGCAGTACTTC; CDR3aa: CASSGPGTGYEQYF
abundance: many; v_gene: TRBV6-5; d_gene: -; j_gene: TRBJ1-6; CDR3nt: TGTGCCAGCAGTCTCCGGGACGGCGGCTACACCCTCCACTTT; CDR3aa: CASSLRDGGYTLHF
abundance: -; v_gene: TRBV28; d_gene: -; j_gene: TRBJ2-7; CDR3nt: TGTGCCAGCAGTTTGCCGGCCGTATGGGGCTACGAGCAGTACTTC; CDR3aa: CASSLPAVWGYEQYF
abundance: -; v_gene: TRBV19; d_gene: -; j_gene: TRBJ2-1; CDR3nt: TGTGCCAGTAGTATGTTTAGCGGACCCAATGAGCAGTTCTTC; CDR3aa: CASSMFSGPNEQFF
abundance: many; v_gene: TRBV25-1; d_gene: -; j_gene: TRBJ2-5; CDR3nt: TGTGCCAGCAGTGAATTTGGCCAAGAGACCCAGTACTTC; CDR3aa: CASSEFGQETQYF
abundance: many; v_gene: TRBV5-1; d_gene: -; j_gene: TRBJ2-3; CDR3nt: TGCGCCAGCAGCTTACTAGACCCTTACACAGATACGCAGTATTTT; CDR3aa: CASSLLDPYTDTQYF
abundance: -; v_gene: TRBV20-1; d_gene: -; j_gene: TRBJ2-2; CDR3nt: TGCAGTGCCCCCCGAACTAACACCGGGGAGCTGTTTTTT; CDR3aa: CSAPRTNTGELFF
abundance: many; v_gene: TRBV13; d_gene: -; j_gene: TRBJ2-7; CDR3nt: TGTGCCAGCAGCGCGGGAACCTACGAGCAGTACTTC; CDR3aa: CASSAGTYEQYF
abundance: few; v_gene: TRBV5-1; d_gene: TRBD2; j_gene: TRBJ2-5; CDR3nt: TGCGCCAGCAGCTCGCAACTAGCGGGGGGCCAAGAGACCCAGTACTTC; CDR3aa: CASSSQLAGGQETQYF
abundance: -; v_gene: TRBV2; d_gene: TRBD2; j_gene: TRBJ2-2; CDR3nt: TGTGCCAGCAGGCTAGCGGTGAACACCGGGGAGCTGTTTTTT; CDR3aa: CASRLAVNTGELFF
abundance: -; v_gene: TRBV6-2/TRBV6-3; d_gene: -; j_gene: TRBJ2-5; CDR3nt: TGTGCCAGCAGTTTTTCCTCCTTGGGGGCCCACCAAGAGACCCGGTACTTC; CDR3aa: CASSFSSLGAHQETRYF
abundance: -; v_gene: TRBV11-3; d_gene: TRBD2; j_gene: TRBJ2-1; CDR3nt: TGTGCCAGCAGTGTCAGCGGGATTGAGGATGAGCAGTTCTTC; CDR3aa: CASSVSGIEDEQFF